The clone carrying this T cell receptor beta chain appeared a single time. These data are taken from a study of blood T cell repertoires in COVID-19. Only in-frame clones appear in the TCRdb table, and some are missing; sequencing was by immunoSEQ multiplex PCR. The repertoire holds over 75,000 clones, 80% seen once, with under 13% in the top ten. This CDR3 is built from 13 residues. V gave up 5 bases and J gave up 8 bases, with 15 bases separating them. The chain carries TRBV12-3 or TRBV12-4 and TRBJ1-2, with unresolved D. Specimen: peripheral blood. The TCR was taken from a woman between 65 and 79 years old with acute or convalescent COVID-19. In nucleotides, the CDR3 is TGTGCCAGCAGTCCCCGAGCGGTTGAAGGCTACACCTTC. Translated, it gives CASSPRAVEGYTF.